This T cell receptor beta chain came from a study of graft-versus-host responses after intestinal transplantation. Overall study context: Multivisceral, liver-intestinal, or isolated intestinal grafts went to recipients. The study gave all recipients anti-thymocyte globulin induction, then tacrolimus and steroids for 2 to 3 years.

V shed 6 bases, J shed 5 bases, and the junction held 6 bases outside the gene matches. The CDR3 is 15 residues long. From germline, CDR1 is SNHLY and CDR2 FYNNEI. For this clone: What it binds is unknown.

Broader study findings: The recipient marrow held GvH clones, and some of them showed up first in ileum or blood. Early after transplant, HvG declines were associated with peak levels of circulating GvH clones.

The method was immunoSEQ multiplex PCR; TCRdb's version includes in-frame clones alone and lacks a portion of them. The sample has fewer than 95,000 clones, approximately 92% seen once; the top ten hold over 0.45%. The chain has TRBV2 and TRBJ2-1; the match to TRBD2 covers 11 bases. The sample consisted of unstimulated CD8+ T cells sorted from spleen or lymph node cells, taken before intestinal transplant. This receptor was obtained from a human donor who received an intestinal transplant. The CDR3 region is CASSVAGGPNNEQFF. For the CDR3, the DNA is TGTGCCAGCAGCGTAGCGGGGGGGCCGAACAATGAGCAGTTCTTC.